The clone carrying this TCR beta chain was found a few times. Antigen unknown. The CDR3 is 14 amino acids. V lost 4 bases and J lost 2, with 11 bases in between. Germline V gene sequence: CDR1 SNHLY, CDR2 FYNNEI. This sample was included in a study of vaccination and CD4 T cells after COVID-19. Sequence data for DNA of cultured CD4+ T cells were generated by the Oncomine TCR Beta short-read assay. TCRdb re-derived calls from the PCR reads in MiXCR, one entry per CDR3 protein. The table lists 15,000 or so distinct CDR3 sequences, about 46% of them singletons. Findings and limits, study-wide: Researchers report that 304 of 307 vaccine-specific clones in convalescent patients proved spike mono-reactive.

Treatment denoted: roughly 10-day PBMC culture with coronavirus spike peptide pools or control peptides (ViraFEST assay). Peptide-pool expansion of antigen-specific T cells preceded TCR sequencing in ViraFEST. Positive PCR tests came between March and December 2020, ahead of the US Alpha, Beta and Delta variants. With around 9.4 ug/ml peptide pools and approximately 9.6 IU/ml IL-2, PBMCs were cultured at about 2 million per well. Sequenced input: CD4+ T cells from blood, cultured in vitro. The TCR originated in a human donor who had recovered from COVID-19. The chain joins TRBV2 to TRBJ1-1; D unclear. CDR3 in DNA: TGTGCCAGCAGTGCGAAATGGGCAAACACTGAAGCTTTCTTT. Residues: CASSAKWANTEAFF.